This TCR beta chain comes out of a study of tumor and adjacent non-tumor tissue in lung cancer. The V gene end was trimmed by 7 bases and the J gene end by 2 bases; junction bases not matched to a gene: 7. There are 15 residues in the CDR3. Germline values: CDR1 SEHNR, CDR2 FQNEAQ (reference sequence). Three rounds of nested PCR, following a modified ARM-PCR protocol, produced the TCRbeta library. One entry per CDR3 protein, called by TCRdb with MiXCR from the multiplex PCR reads. There are approximately 100,000 distinct CDR3 sequences in the sample; 65% occur only once, and around 20% lies in the top ten. No cell sorting was done before RNA was extracted from the tissue. This non-tumor lung sample came from over 3 cm beyond the tumor edge.

Sequencing input: distant non-tumor lung tissue. This clonotype was sampled from a man aged 25-45 years with non-small cell lung cancer. V gene TRBV7-9 combines with J gene TRBJ2-3; 9 bases fit TRBD2. CDR3 nucleotide sequence: TGTGCCAGCAACAGGAAGCGGGGGGACACAGATACGCAGTATTTT. Translation gives CASNRKRGDTDTQYF. Drawing the rest from reference TRBV7-9 and TRBJ2-3, the complete variable domain is DTGVSQNPRHKITKRGQNVTFRCDPISEHNRLYWYRQTLGQGPEFLTYFQNEAQLEKSRLLSDRFSAERPKGSFSTLEIQRTEQGDSAMYLCASNRKRGDTDTQYFGPGTRLTVL.